This TCR beta chain came from a study of vaccination effects on CD4 cells after COVID-19. At the end of roughly ten days of culture, CD4+ T cells were isolated. Subjects were given two BNT162b2 or mRNA-1273 vaccine doses. Recipients of the vaccine had no prior SARS-CoV-2 infection and negative nucleocapsid antibodies. CDR1 and CDR2 from the germline V gene are SGDLS and YYNGEE. This CDR3 has 13 amino acids. Trimming took 2 bases from V and 6 from J, leaving 11 bases between them. Method: immunoSEQ multiplex PCR; TCRdb's copy keeps in-frame clones and lacks some. The data show about 57,000 clones, with just under 80% seen just once and about 4.6% held by the top ten. In regard to this clone: Its antigen is unidentified.

Material: CD4+ T cells from PBMCs cultured without peptide, obtained after COVID-19 vaccination. The V gene is TRBV9, the J gene TRBJ1-1, with a possible D match to TRBD1 (6 bases). This receptor was identified in a human donor who received a COVID-19 vaccine. CDR3 DNA: TGTGCCAGCAGCGTGACGGGGGCGGCTGAAGCTTTCTTT. Protein: CASSVTGAAEAFF.